Included here is one TCR beta chain sequence, with context. Its antigen is unknown. Profiling relied on immunoSEQ multiplex PCR, and the TCRdb table lists in-frame clones only, not all of them. The sample contains roughly 140,000 clones, approximately 94% of which appear only once. The CDR3 is 16 residues long. V was clipped by 5 bases and J by 5 bases; unmatched bases: 11. Germline CDR1 reads SGHNT; CDR2 reads YENEEA. This entry is derived from a study of OX40 agonist ivuxolimab in advanced cancers. Study-level information: Patients were treated with ivuxolimab, an agonistic anti-OX40 (CD134) antibody. A diagnosis of hepatocellular carcinoma, melanoma, renal cell or head and neck cancer was present in dose-escalation patients. Study observations and caveats: No antigen was identified for the clonally expanded peripheral T cells. Mean expanded clone counts were higher in CD8+ than CD4+ T cells.

The material was CD4+ or CD8+ T cells sorted from blood, obtained in a trial of the OX40 agonist ivuxolimab. The chain uses TRBV11-3 and TRBJ2-1; 8 nucleotides match TRBD1. This sequence was found in an adult with an advanced solid tumor such as melanoma, head and neck, liver or kidney cancer. In DNA, the CDR3 is TGTGCCAGCAGCCCTACCGCGGGGACAGGTAACAATGAGCAGTTCTTC. Protein product: CASSPTAGTGNNEQFF.